This is a list of T cell receptor beta chains from one sample in a study of identical twins. TCRdb processed the 5' RACE reads anew with MiXCR; each CDR3 protein has one entry. The data show 1.5 million to 2 million distinct CDR3 sequences, under 35% seen once. Sequencing used cord blood. The receptors here all came from a newborn girl in good health. The CDR3 runs from the conserved cysteine through the conserved F or W. A D gene is named only where the DNA matches it firmly. Clone size is shown for a subset of rows, as once, few, many or a class of expanded clone.

TRBJ2-1 15 TRBV2 NA TRBD1 CASLRWGQGPEEQFF TGTGCCAGCCTCCGGTGGGGACAGGGCCCCGAGGAGCAGTTCTTC
TRBJ1-2 15 TRBV6-1 few NA CASSESREGGYGYTF TGTGCCAGCAGTGAATCGCGGGAGGGGGGGTATGGCTACACCTTC
TRBJ2-7 18 TRBV13 NA TRBD1 CASSLGYRTGVFSYEQYF TGTGCCAGCAGCTTAGGGTATAGGACAGGGGTTTTCTCCTACGAGCAGTACTTC
TRBJ1-2 14 TRBV6-2/TRBV6-3 NA NA CASTLTAKLYGYTF TGTGCCAGCACTCTAACGGCAAAACTATATGGCTACACCTTC
TRBJ2-1 16 TRBV28 NA NA CASSLSGGLSYNEQFF TGTGCCAGCAGTCTAAGTGGGGGACTCTCCTACAATGAGCAGTTCTTC
TRBJ2-1 18 TRBV10-3 NA TRBD2 CAISGRKERAGGRNEQFF TGTGCCATCAGTGGGAGGAAGGAGAGGGCGGGAGGTAGGAATGAGCAGTTCTTC
TRBJ2-1 16 TRBV20-1 few TRBD2 CSAIPLAGGGYNEQFF TGCAGTGCTATACCTCTCGCGGGGGGGGGTTACAATGAGCAGTTCTTC
TRBJ2-7 15 TRBV2 NA NA CASSVRGVAGNEQYF TGTGCCAGCAGTGTACGCGGGGTGGCAGGGAATGAGCAGTACTTC
TRBJ1-6 16 TRBV20-1 NA NA CSAREGRVVYNSPLHF TGCAGTGCTAGAGAGGGGAGAGTGGTCTATAATTCACCCCTCCACTTT
TRBJ2-1 15 TRBV6-5 NA NA CASSYSQTRFNEQFF TGTGCCAGCAGTTACTCCCAGACTAGGTTCAATGAGCAGTTCTTC
TRBJ2-2 14 TRBV5-1 NA NA CASSLVPYTGELFF TGCGCCAGCAGCCTGGTACCCTACACCGGGGAGCTGTTTTTT
TRBJ1-6 16 TRBV6-5 few NA CASSHDRRRVNSPLHF TGTGCCAGCAGCCACGACAGGAGGAGGGTAAATTCACCCCTCCACTTT
TRBJ1-2 14 TRBV20-1 once NA CSARDYGGAWGYTF TGCAGTGCTAGAGATTATGGGGGCGCCTGGGGCTACACCTTC
TRBJ2-4 15 TRBV5-1 NA NA CASSPQGLAKTIQYF TGCGCCAGCAGCCCCCAGGGGCTGGCCAAAACCATTCAGTACTTC
TRBJ1-2 15 TRBV7-2 few NA CASSLRASGNYGYTF TGTGCCAGCAGCTTACGGGCTTCGGGTAACTATGGCTACACCTTC
TRBJ2-1 14 TRBV5-1 NA TRBD2 CASTPSGTYNEQFF TGCGCCAGTACCCCTAGCGGGACTTACAATGAGCAGTTCTTC
TRBJ2-7 16 TRBV20-1 NA TRBD2 CSARDSGGLSSYEQYF TGCAGTGCTAGAGATAGCGGGGGGCTTTCTTCCTACGAGCAGTACTTC
TRBJ2-7 20 TRBV20-1 NA TRBD2 CSAYNLLTSGANYRYYEQYF TGCAGTGCTTACAATTTATTGACTAGCGGGGCGAATTATCGGTACTACGAGCAGTACTTC
TRBJ2-7 14 TRBV20-1 NA NA CSARSWDISYEQYF TGCAGTGCTAGATCGTGGGACATATCCTACGAGCAGTACTTC
TRBJ2-5 13 TRBV12-3/TRBV12-4 NA TRBD1 CASRQGAKETQYF TGTGCCAGCAGACAGGGGGCAAAAGAGACCCAGTACTTC
TRBJ1-1 13 TRBV20-1 NA NA CSASPGWYTEAFF TGCAGTGCTAGCCCAGGGTGGTACACTGAAGCTTTCTTT
TRBJ2-4 15 TRBV27 NA TRBD1 CASSTRQGGKNIQYF TGTGCCAGCAGTACAAGACAGGGGGGCAAAAACATTCAGTACTTC
TRBJ1-1 13 TRBV5-1 many NA CASSLIENTEAFF TGTGCCAGCAGTTTAATCGAGAACACTGAAGCTTTCTTT
TRBJ2-3 17 TRBV4-2 NA TRBD2 CASSQEPTAGGTDTQYF TGTGCCAGCAGCCAAGAGCCGACAGCGGGAGGAACAGATACGCAGTATTTT
TRBJ2-7 16 TRBV5-1 NA TRBD2 CASSLRLAGVSYEQYF TGCGCCAGCAGCTTGAGGCTAGCGGGGGTATCCTACGAGCAGTACTTC
TRBJ2-3 19 TRBV24-1 NA NA CATSDFGRDGGPGTDAQYF TGTGCCACCAGTGATTTTGGTCGGGACGGCGGTCCCGGCACAGATGCGCAGTATTTT
TRBJ1-2 15 TRBV14 few NA CASSEVVSQNYGYTF TGTGCCAGCAGCGAAGTGGTTTCGCAGAACTATGGCTACACCTTC
TRBJ1-1 12 TRBV7-2 NA NA CASSLGYRDAFF TGTGCCAGCAGCTTAGGTTACAGGGACGCTTTCTTT
TRBJ2-5 15 TRBV5-6 NA TRBD1 CASSAGQGADNEQYF TGTGCCAGCAGCGCGGGACAGGGGGCGGACAATGAGCAGTACTTC
TRBJ2-2 13 TRBV20-1 NA TRBD1 CSAWTGDTGELFF TGCAGTGCCTGGACAGGGGACACCGGGGAGCTGTTTTTT
TRBJ2-7 17 TRBV7-2 NA NA CASSLGRRTGWPYEQYF TGTGCCAGCAGCTTAGGGCGCCGGACCGGATGGCCCTACGAGCAGTACTTC
TRBJ1-1 14 TRBV19 few NA CASSIQGMNTEAFF TGTGCCAGTAGCATACAGGGAATGAACACTGAAGCTTTCTTT
TRBJ2-1 13 TRBV6-1 NA NA CASSEGTIGKQFF TGTGCCAGCAGTGAAGGGACTATCGGAAAGCAGTTCTTC